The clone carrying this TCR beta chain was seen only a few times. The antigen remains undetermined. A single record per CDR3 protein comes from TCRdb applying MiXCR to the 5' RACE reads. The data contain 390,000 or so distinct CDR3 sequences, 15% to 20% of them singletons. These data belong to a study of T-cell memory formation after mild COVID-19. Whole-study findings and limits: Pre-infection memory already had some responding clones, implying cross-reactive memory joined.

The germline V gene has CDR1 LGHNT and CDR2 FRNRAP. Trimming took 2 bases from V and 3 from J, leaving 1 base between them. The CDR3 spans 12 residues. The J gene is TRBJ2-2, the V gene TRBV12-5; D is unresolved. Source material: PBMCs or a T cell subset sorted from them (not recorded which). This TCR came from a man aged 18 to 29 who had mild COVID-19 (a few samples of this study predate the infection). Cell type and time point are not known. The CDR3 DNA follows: TGTGCTAGTGGTTTGTACACCGGGGAGCTGTTTTTT. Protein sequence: CASGLYTGELFF.